This T cell receptor beta chain was sequenced during a study of T cells in Graves' hyperthyroidism and ophthalmopathy. Study outcomes and limitations: For ophthalmopathy, model prediction preceded onset by a median roughly 6.2 months. Most thyroid clonotypes expanded above 0.001 were also detected in blood.

V was clipped by 5 bases and J by 5 bases; unmatched bases: 11. This CDR3 region has 16 residues. The germline CDR1 and CDR2 sequences are MNHNS and SASEGT. Patients aged 18 to 65 had newly diagnosed hyperthyroidism lasting under 2 months. Concerning this clonotype itself: The target antigen is unknown.

The TCR beta CDR3 regions underwent amplification using RNA transcripts as the source. Initially, a first-round RT-PCR of the TCR CDR3 employed the HTBI primer set. TCRdb reprocessed the multiplex PCR reads with MiXCR, giving one entry per CDR3 protein. This table has 600,000 or so distinct CDR3 sequences, around 15% appearing once. The chain recombines TRBV6-1 with TRBJ2-5, with 10 positions matching TRBD1. Sequenced sample: blood. The source of this sequence is a woman under 40 with Graves' hyperthyroidism. The CDR3 sequence: CASSQQGQGYLETQYF. CDR3 DNA: TGTGCCAGCAGTCAGCAGGGACAGGGGTATCTGGAGACCCAGTACTTC.